This T cell receptor (beta chain) was observed in a study of OX40 agonist ivuxolimab in advanced cancers. Study background: Previous treatment with anti-PD-1, anti-PD-L1 or anti-CTLA-4 therapy was allowed; roughly 40% had received some.

This clone was picked up a small number of times. Sequenced by immunoSEQ multiplex PCR; TCRdb stores in-frame clones only, minus some. This sample has tens of thousands of clones, with over 65% found just once. V lost 2 bases to trimming and J lost 3 bases; unmatched junction nucleotides: 4. Germline CDR1 reads KGHSH; CDR2 reads LQKENI. The CDR3 loop spans 16 amino acids. This specimen consisted of CD4+ or CD8+ T cells sorted from blood, obtained in a trial of the OX40 agonist ivuxolimab. The receptor was isolated from an adult with an advanced solid tumor such as melanoma, head and neck, liver or kidney cancer. This rearrangement joins TRBV18 to TRBJ2-2, with 9 bases identical to TRBD1. DNA for the CDR3: TGTGCCAGCTCACCATATCGGACAGGGGACACCGGGGAGCTGTTTTTT. Translated, it gives CASSPYRTGDTGELFF.